This T cell receptor (beta chain) was identified in a study of blood T cell repertoires in COVID-19. As for the study in general: Spain, Italy and the United States supplied samples that represented acute and convalescent COVID-19.

CDR1 and CDR2 (germline): SGHAT, FQNNGV. V was trimmed by 5 bases and J by 6 bases, leaving 12 bases between them. CDR3 length: 13 residues. Measured with immunoSEQ multiplex PCR; TCRdb has only the in-frame clones, and not every one. In the table there are around 180,000 clones, around 89% of which are singletons. The clonotype was recovered from a woman aged 25 to 39 with acute or convalescent COVID-19. The material sequenced was peripheral blood. This sequence joins TRBV11-2 and TRBJ2-3; D is uncertain. For the CDR3, the DNA is TGTGCCAGCAGCCCGAGCTGGTCTGATACGCAGTATTTT. Protein product: CASSPSWSDTQYF.